Reported below is one TCR beta chain. The antigen is unknown. These data come from a study of cytomegalovirus exposure and HLA in healthy donors. The CDR3 is 15 amino acids. Trimming took off 1 base at V and 3 bases at J, with 13 bases between the two ends. In germline, CDR1 is SGHNT, CDR2 YENEEA. Whole-study findings and limits: For most TCR beta V segments, an earlier analysis put the productive rate at about 87% or about 30% of the time. Information on immune exposure was restricted to one variable (CMV serostatus). In a later analysis, DRB1 alleles had the most associated TCRs; HLA-C alleles the fewest.

PCR was performed using 60 Vbeta and 13 Jbeta primers. The data were produced by immunoSEQ multiplex PCR, yet TCRdb's version contains in-frame clones alone and is incomplete. The sample lists about 86,000 clones, about two thirds occurring once. The sequence was collected from a man between 60 and 70 years old in good health and CMV-seronegative. The sequencing input was PBMCs. This rearrangement joins TRBV11-3 to TRBJ2-7; TRBD2 might be the D (7 bases). Written as DNA, the CDR3 is TGTGCCAGCAGCTTAGGAGGGAGGGGGGACTACGAGCAGTACTTC. Protein product: CASSLGGRGDYEQYF.